This T cell receptor beta chain originates from a study of OX40 agonist ivuxolimab in advanced cancers. In the study overall: Across the patients, intravenous ivuxolimab was delivered every 2 weeks at 0.01 to 10 mg/kg. Patients treated during dose escalation were battling hepatocellular carcinoma, melanoma, renal cell or head and neck cancer.

TCRdb keeps only in-frame clones here, not all; method: immunoSEQ multiplex PCR. Here the sample spans some 87,000 clones, 80% to 95% being singletons. Trimming took 2 bases from V and 3 from J, leaving 3 bases between them. CDR3 length: 11 amino acids. Germline V gene lookup returns CDR1 SGHDT and CDR2 YYEEEE. This clone was seen only a few times. Its antigen is not identified. The same CDR3 arises from other DNA sequences in this sample as well. Notes on the study in general: At 0.1 to 3.0 mg/kg and by week 6, clonal expansion occurred in CD4+ and CD8+ blood T cells. No determination was made of the antigen specificity of the expanded peripheral T cells.

This TCR derives from an adult with an advanced solid tumor such as melanoma, head and neck, liver or kidney cancer. The chain recombines TRBV5-6 with TRBJ2-7, with unresolved D. The specimen was CD4+ or CD8+ T cells sorted from blood, collected in a trial of the OX40 agonist ivuxolimab. CDR3 sequence: CASSLYYEQYF. The CDR3 nucleotides read TGTGCCAGCAGCTTATACTACGAGCAGTACTTC. The full variable domain, in which reference TRBV5-6 and TRBJ2-7 provide the parts outside the CDR3, is DAGVTQSPTHLIKTRGQQVTLRCSPKSGHDTVSWYQQALGQGPQFIFQYYEEEERQRGNFPDRFSGHQFPNYSSELNVNALLLGDSALYLCASSLYYEQYFGPGTRLTVT.